The next 32 T cell receptor beta chains were all read from a single sample in a study of T cells after yellow fever vaccination. A single record per CDR3 protein comes from TCRdb applying MiXCR to the 5' RACE reads. This repertoire shows 400,000 to 450,000 distinct CDR3 sequences, 18% found once; its top ten account for about a sixth. This sample comprised PBMCs, obtained before the yellow fever booster vaccination. These receptors originate from a man aged 18 to 29 who received the YFV17D yellow fever vaccine.

This clonotype was recorded a few times. The chain's CDR3 is CSARVETQYF. The CDR3 region has the DNA TGCAGTGCTAGAGTAGAGACCCAGTACTTC. This chain joins TRBV20-1 and TRBJ2-5; D not resolved. CDR3 length: 10 amino acids. V lost 1 base and J 4 bases, leaving 1 base between the germline ends. Germline assignment: CDR1 DFQATT and CDR2 SNEGSKA (reference sequence).

This rearrangement joins TRBV6-6 to TRBJ1-5; D is undetermined. Germline lookup yields CDR1 MNHNY and CDR2 SVGAGI (reference sequence). The CDR3 consists of 15 residues. V was cut by 7 bases and J by 0 bases, with 13 bases left in between. The CDR3 DNA reads TGTGCCAGCATTTCGGCAGGCAATAGCAATCAGCCCCAGCATTTT. Protein: CASISAGNSNQPQHF.

V usage is TRBV7-9 and J usage is TRBJ1-2; D not certain. Trimming pared 1 base from V and 4 bases from J, leaving 10 bases between. Germline lookup yields CDR1 SEHNR and CDR2 FQNEAQ (reference sequence). The CDR3 loop spans 14 amino acids. CDR3 nucleotide sequence: TGTGCCAGCAGCTTAGAAGAGAACTTCTATGGCTACACCTTC. This gives the protein CASSLEENFYGYTF.

A few counts support this clonotype. The chain carries TRBV7-8 and TRBJ1-5, with no clear D. Deletions cut 2 bases from V and 12 bases from J, with 8 bases between. The CDR3 runs 11 residues. The germline gives CDR1 SGHVS, CDR2 FQNEAQ. For the CDR3, the DNA is TGTGCCAGCAGCTTAACGGGCCTCCAGCATTTT. Protein sequence: CASSLTGLQHF.

This clonotype was recorded a few times. The chain carries TRBV6-5 and TRBJ2-3; 9 positions agree with TRBD2. V gave up 3 bases and J gave up 0 bases; unmatched junction bases: 1. Germline CDR1 is MNHEY and CDR2 is SVGAGI. The CDR3 length is 15 residues. CDR3 nucleotides: TGTGCCAGCAGTTATAGCGGGGGAAGCACAGATACGCAGTATTTT. Amino acids: CASSYSGGSTDTQYF.

V gene TRBV7-8 combines with J gene TRBJ2-2; D remains ambiguous. CDR3 size: 14 residues. V lost 0 bases and J 7 bases, leaving 9 bases between the germline ends. Per germline, CDR1 SGHVS and CDR2 FQNEAQ. CDR3 bases: TGTGCCAGCAGCTTAGCGTTAGACTTCGGGGAGCTGTTTTTT. Protein sequence: CASSLALDFGELFF. Full variable domain (remainder filled in from reference TRBV7-8 and TRBJ2-2): GAGVSQSPRYKVAKRGQDVALRCDPISGHVSLFWYQQALGQGPEFLTYFQNEAQLDKSGLPSDRFFAERPEGSVSTLKIQRTQQEDSAVYLCASSLALDFGELFFGEGSRLTVL.

The chain joins TRBV10-3 to TRBJ2-2; 12 nucleotides match TRBD2. CDR1 ENHRY and CDR2 SYGVKD come from the germline V gene. With V trimmed by 5 bases and J by 0 bases, 4 bases remained unmatched. There are 17 residues in the CDR3. This chain's CDR3 is CAISQTSGGTNTGELFF. CDR3 coding DNA: TGTGCCATCAGTCAAACTAGCGGGGGGACGAACACCGGGGAGCTGTTTTTT.

The genes are TRBV6-2 or TRBV6-3 and TRBJ2-1, with 9 bases identical to TRBD2. V dropped 2 bases and J dropped 0; count of bases not matched to a gene: 5. The CDR3 has 17 amino acids. The germline gives CDR1 MNHEY, CDR2 SVGEGT. The CDR3 DNA sequence: TGTGCCAGCAGTTACGAGACTAGCGGTAGCTCCTACAATGAGCAGTTCTTC. Translating gives CASSYETSGSSYNEQFF.

The rearrangement joins TRBV18 to TRBJ1-2; TRBD1 is a possible D gene (6 bases). The V gene lost 2 bases and the J gene lost 3 bases, with 10 bases spanning the gap. The V gene's germline CDR1 is KGHSH and CDR2 LQKENI. The CDR3 is 14 amino acids. The CDR3 nucleotides are TGTGCCAGCTCACCAGGGGGGGCAGACTATGGCTACACCTTC. It is translated as CASSPGGADYGYTF.

The CDR3 DNA follows: TGTGCCAGCAGTTACGGAGGCGGCCCCTACGAGCAGTACTTC. Protein: CASSYGGGPYEQYF. The chain carries TRBV6-2 or TRBV6-3 and TRBJ2-7; maybe TRBD2 (5 bases). Germline CDR1 reads MNHEY; CDR2 reads SVGEGT. The CDR3 has 14 amino acids. Trimming pared 2 bases from V and 2 bases from J, leaving 10 bases between.

The chain carries TRBV18 and TRBJ2-5; D ambiguous. The V gene's germline CDR1 is KGHSH and CDR2 LQKENI. This CDR3 contains 13 residues. The germline V and J ends were trimmed by 1 base and 2 bases, with 5 bases remaining between them. The CDR3 sequence: CASSPQEQETQYF. The CDR3 DNA follows: TGTGCCAGCTCACCACAGGAACAAGAGACCCAGTACTTC. The full variable domain, completed using reference TRBV18 and TRBJ2-5, is NAGVMQNPRHLVRRRGQEARLRCSPMKGHSHVYWYRQLPEEGLKFMVYLQKENIIDESGMPKERFSAEFPKEGPSILRIQQVVRGDSAAYFCASSPQEQETQYFGPGTRLLVL.

The chain has TRBV29-1 and TRBJ1-1; D is perhaps TRBD1 (6 bases). The germline CDR1 and CDR2 sequences are SQVTM and ANQGSEA. With 6 bases removed from V and 4 bases from J, the gap between germline ends came to 21 bases. The CDR3 loop spans 15 amino acids. CDR3 sequence reads: CSVHRDTNWGTEAFF. The CDR3 bases are TGCAGCGTGCACCGGGACACCAACTGGGGCACTGAAGCTTTCTTT.

The chain couples TRBV6-5 to TRBJ2-1; D call uncertain. Trimming stripped 2 bases from V and 3 bases from J, with 8 bases between. This CDR3 contains 14 residues. The germline V gene has CDR1 MNHEY and CDR2 SVGAGI. DNA of the CDR3: TGTGCCAGCAGTTACGTCGCCAGCTACAATGAGCAGTTCTTC. Protein: CASSYVASYNEQFF.

V and J are TRBV7-2 and TRBJ2-1, with 7 bases aligning to TRBD1. The CDR3 has 13 residues. V lost 2 bases, J lost 8 bases, and 3 bases stayed unmatched. Germline CDR1 SGHTA, CDR2 FQGNSA. CDR3 sequence: CASSLRDRDEQFF. The CDR3 DNA follows: TGTGCCAGCAGCTTAAGAGACAGGGATGAGCAGTTCTTC.

This clonotype occurred a few times. The chain joins TRBV6-2 or TRBV6-3 to TRBJ2-7; 8 bases map to TRBD2. The V gene end was trimmed by 3 bases and the J gene end by 5 bases; junction bases not matched to a gene: 9. Germline V CDR1 and CDR2: MNHEY, SVGEGT. This CDR3 contains 15 residues. The CDR3 DNA is TGTGCCAGCAGTTATTTTAGCGGGGAACCCCACGAGCAGTACTTC. Its protein product is CASSYFSGEPHEQYF.

Many counts were recorded for this clonotype. The chain links TRBV20-1 to TRBJ2-7; 8 nucleotides match TRBD1. From germline, CDR1 is DFQATT and CDR2 SNEGSKA (reference sequence). V was clipped by 6 bases and J by 9 bases; unmatched bases: 7. The CDR3 runs 11 residues. For the CDR3, the DNA is TGCAGTGCCGGACAGGGCCTCGGGCAGTACGTC. This codes for CSAGQGLGQYV.

This clonotype was seen a handful of times. The V call is TRBV6-5, the J call TRBJ1-1, with D maybe TRBD1 (6 bases). The CDR3 runs to 15 residues. CDR1 and CDR2 from the germline V gene are MNHEY and SVGAGI. V dropped 2 bases and J dropped 4 bases, with 14 bases sitting between them. The CDR3 loop reads CASSYSGRGGTEAFF. The CDR3 DNA is TGTGCCAGCAGTTACAGTGGCAGGGGAGGCACTGAAGCTTTCTTT.

This chain uses TRBV7-9 with TRBJ1-2; 7 nucleotides agree with TRBD1. The CDR3 has 14 residues. V lost 3 bases, J lost 4 bases, and 5 bases stayed unmatched. The germline V gene has CDR1 SEHNR and CDR2 FQNEAQ (reference sequence). The CDR3 sequence is CASSLWTGGYGYTF. The CDR3 DNA follows: TGTGCCAGCAGCTTGTGGACAGGCGGCTATGGCTACACCTTC.

V usage is TRBV6-6 and J usage is TRBJ1-2; TRBD1 might be the D (5 bases). Trimming stripped 6 bases from V and 2 bases from J, with 10 bases between. The CDR3 is 13 residues long. Per germline, CDR1 MNHNY and CDR2 SVGAGI (reference sequence). DNA for the CDR3: TGTGCCAGCAGGGGGACCGAGAACTATGGCTACACCTTC. It yields the protein CASRGTENYGYTF.

Note on this clonotype: The junction differs from germline at one of its ends, possibly a read error. This rearrangement joins TRBV9 to TRBJ1-2, with D perhaps TRBD1 (5 bases). The CDR3 is 15 residues long. Germline CDR1 is SGDLS and CDR2 is YYNGEE. CDR3 coding DNA: TGTGCCAGAAGCGTAACACAGGAGTCTGCCTATGGCTACACCTTC. Translation: CARSVTQESAYGYTF.

The gene calls are TRBV7-6 and TRBJ2-1, with D perhaps matching TRBD2 (6 bases). The CDR3 extends over 16 amino acids. CDR1 and CDR2 from the germline V gene are SGHVS and FNYEAQ. Trimming cost V 2 bases and J 0 bases, with 11 bases left between them. CDR3 region: CASSLPPGSSYNEQFF. CDR3 sequence (DNA): TGTGCCAGCAGCTTACCACCCGGGAGCTCCTACAATGAGCAGTTCTTC.

The chain recombines TRBV12-3 or TRBV12-4 with TRBJ2-1; possibly TRBD1 or TRBD2 for D (6 bases each). The CDR3 covers 15 residues. Trimming left V 7 bases short and J 5 bases short, with 18 bases between. The CDR3 sequence: CASITLGGSDNEQFF. CDR3 bases: TGTGCCAGCATCACACTAGGGGGGAGTGACAATGAGCAGTTCTTC.

The rearrangement joins TRBV7-3 to TRBJ2-3; 9 bases match TRBD2. V shed 0 bases and J 2 bases; nucleotides not matched to a gene: 6. This CDR3 region has 17 residues. Germline values: CDR1 SGHTA, CDR2 FQGTGA. As DNA, the CDR3 is TGTGCCAGCAGCTTAACTAGCCTAGCGGGGTTCACAGATACGCAGTATTTT. The encoded protein is CASSLTSLAGFTDTQYF. The variable domain in full, with the rest retrieved from reference TRBV7-3 and TRBJ2-3, is GAGVSQTPSNKVTEKGKYVELRCDPISGHTALYWYRQSLGQGPEFLIYFQGTGAADDSGLPNDRFFAVRPEGSVSTLKIQRTERGDSAVYLCASSLTSLAGFTDTQYFGPGTRLTVL.

This clonotype was picked up a small number of times. The chain carries TRBV5-1 and TRBJ2-2; D is uncertain. V was clipped by 0 bases and J by 5 bases, with 8 bases between them. The germline CDR1 and CDR2 sequences are SGHRS and YFSETQ. The CDR3 covers 14 residues. CDR3 DNA: TGCGCCAGCAGCTTGGAACAGAGGACCGGGGAGCTGTTTTTT. Protein: CASSLEQRTGELFF.

This clonotype was seen at least ten times. The chain carries TRBV11-2 and TRBJ2-5; 9 nucleotides match TRBD2. V trimming: 2 bases; J trimming: 2 bases; junction bases outside the gene matches: 24. Germline V gene lookup returns CDR1 SGHAT and CDR2 FQNNGV. The CDR3 has 22 amino acids. The CDR3 DNA reads as TGTGCCAGCAGCTTAAGGTCATTCAACCTGGCGGGGGGGCCCGTACAACAAGAGACCCAGTACTTC. Protein: CASSLRSFNLAGGPVQQETQYF.

This clonotype was seen only a few times. The chain carries TRBV7-2 and TRBJ1-2; D remains unclear. CDR3 length equals 16 residues. Germline CDR1 reads SGHTA; CDR2 reads FQGNSA. With 0 bases removed from V and 1 base from J, the gap between germline ends came to 12 bases. Here the CDR3 reads CASSLAAGTLNYGYTF. The DNA of the CDR3 is TGTGCCAGCAGCTTAGCGGCCGGAACTCTTAACTATGGCTACACCTTC. The whole variable domain, filled in from reference TRBV7-2 and TRBJ1-2, reads GAGVSQSPSNKVTEKGKDVELRCDPISGHTALYWYRQSLGQGLEFLIYFQGNSAPDKSGLPSDRFSAERTGGSVSTLTIQRTQQEDSAVYLCASSLAAGTLNYGYTFGSGTRLTVV.

This clonotype was picked up a small number of times. The chain couples TRBV5-6 to TRBJ2-1; TRBD1 matches 10 bases. Germline CDR1 reads SGHDT; CDR2 reads YYEEEE. The CDR3 is 15 amino acids. J gave up 4 bases and V 3 bases, and 4 bases lay outside the gene matches. CDR3: CASSWPGQGYNEQFF. Here the CDR3 DNA reads TGTGCCAGCAGCTGGCCGGGACAGGGGTACAATGAGCAGTTCTTC.

This chain uses TRBV15 with TRBJ2-1; D possibly corresponds to TRBD2 (6 bases). The CDR3 covers 14 residues. Looked up from germline, CDR1 is LNHNV and CDR2 is YYDKDF (reference sequence). Trimming removed 4 bases at V and 0 bases at J, with 7 bases between. The CDR3 DNA sequence: TGTGCCACCAGCAACGGGGGCTCCTACAATGAGCAGTTCTTC. This codes for CATSNGGSYNEQFF.

The V and J genes are TRBV20-1 and TRBJ2-5; D gene unclear. Between the trimmed V and J ends, which lost 1 base and 5 bases, there was a span of 5 bases. The CDR3 extends over 11 amino acids. Germline CDR1 DFQATT, CDR2 SNEGSKA (reference sequence). CDR3 coding DNA: TGCAGTGCTAGAGTGAAGGAGACCCAGTACTTC. Amino acid sequence: CSARVKETQYF.

This clonotype has a handful of counts. The chain links TRBV29-1 to TRBJ2-3; D is unclear. Trimming took off 6 bases at V and 0 bases at J, with 13 bases between the two ends. In germline, CDR1 is SQVTM, CDR2 ANQGSEA. The CDR3 covers 14 residues. CDR3 DNA sequence: TGCAGCGTGGGTGGGCTTTCTAGCACAGATACGCAGTATTTT. Amino acid sequence: CSVGGLSSTDTQYF.

This chain connects TRBV20-1 to TRBJ1-1, with 7 bases lining up with TRBD1. This CDR3 spans 15 amino acids. CDR1 is DFQATT and CDR2 is SNEGSKA in the germline V gene (reference sequence). V trimming: 6 bases; J trimming: 5 bases; junction bases outside the gene matches: 15. For the CDR3, the DNA is TGCAGTGCCCTACCAACGACAGGGCGACGGACTGAAGCTTTCTTT. This translates into CSALPTTGRRTEAFF.

This rearrangement joins TRBV5-6 to TRBJ2-2; weak D call: TRBD1 (5 bases). The germline gives CDR1 SGHDT, CDR2 YYEEEE. This CDR3 comprises 16 residues. The V and J ends lost 5 bases and 2 bases respectively, with 16 bases between them. The CDR3 nucleotides are TGTGCCAGCAGAATAGGTGTGGGGCAAAACACCGGGGAGCTGTTTTTT. Its protein product is CASRIGVGQNTGELFF.